The 2 T cell receptor beta chains presented below share a single source sample, sequenced in a study of human CD4 T cells and Enterobacteriaceae. Memory CD4+ T cells were sorted as all CD4+ cells except CD45RA+CCR7+CD95- naive cells, over 98% pure. Only in-frame clones appear in the TCRdb table, and some are missing; sequencing was by immunoSEQ multiplex PCR. The sample includes some 26,000 clones, 80% to 90% of them seen just once. Sample: memory CD4+ T cells from blood. The receptors shown here come from a human donor in good health.

The gene calls are TRBV6-5 and TRBJ1-2; 7 positions agree with TRBD1. The trim removed 4 bases at V and 3 bases at J, leaving 5 bases unmatched. CDR1 and CDR2 (germline): MNHEY, SVGAGI. The CDR3 sequence is 14 residues long. The CDR3 DNA reads as TGTGCCAGCAGTTCTCATGGGACAGACTATGGCTACACCTTC. This gives the protein CASSSHGTDYGYTF.

A single count supports this clone. The gene calls are TRBV28 and TRBJ1-5, with 8 bases matching TRBD1. The germline gives CDR1 MDHEN, CDR2 SYDVKM. The CDR3 consists of 16 residues. With V trimmed by 5 bases and J by 5 bases, 11 bases remained unmatched. This chain's CDR3 is CASSPGQGGLYQPQHF. The DNA for the CDR3 is TGTGCCAGCAGTCCCGGACAGGGAGGGCTCTATCAGCCCCAGCATTTT. Variable domain in full (rest from reference TRBV28 and TRBJ1-5): DVKVTQSSRYLVKRTGEKVFLECVQDMDHENMFWYRQDPGLGLRLIYFSYDVKMKEKGDIPEGYSVSREKKERFSLILESASTNQTSMYLCASSPGQGGLYQPQHFGDGTRLSIL.